The source of this TCR beta chain is a study of blood T cell repertoires in COVID-19. Here immunoSEQ multiplex PCR was the method, and the copy in TCRdb shows in-frame clones only, minus some. The profile covers some 310,000 clones, with about nine tenths appearing a single time and under 3.5% taken by the ten largest. The specimen sequenced was peripheral blood. This clonotype was obtained from a woman aged 30 to 39 with COVID-19, enrolled during active disease.

CDR3 sequence reads: CAISESTGKNTEAFF. DNA of the CDR3: TGTGCCATCAGTGAGTCGACGGGGAAGAACACTGAAGCTTTCTTT. The chain recombines TRBV10-3 with TRBJ1-1; D is ambiguous. From germline, CDR1 is ENHRY and CDR2 SYGVKD. The CDR3 loop spans 15 amino acids. V gave up 0 bases and J gave up 1 base, with 9 bases separating them.